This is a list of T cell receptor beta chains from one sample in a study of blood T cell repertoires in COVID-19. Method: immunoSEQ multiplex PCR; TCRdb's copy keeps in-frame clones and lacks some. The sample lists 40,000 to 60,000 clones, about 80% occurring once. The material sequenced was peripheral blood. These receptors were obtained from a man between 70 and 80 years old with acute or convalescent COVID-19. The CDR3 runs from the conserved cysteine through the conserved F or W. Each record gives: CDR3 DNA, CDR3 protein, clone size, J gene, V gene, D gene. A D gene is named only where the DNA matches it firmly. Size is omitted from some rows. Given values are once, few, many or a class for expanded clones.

TGCGCCAGCAGCCGTGCGACAGGCACCGCCTCTGGGGCCAACGTCCTGACTTTC CASSRATGTASGANVLTF NA TRBJ2-6 TRBV5-1 NA
TGTGCCAGCAGCTTAAGCGATGAGCAGTTCTTC CASSLSDEQFF NA TRBJ2-1 TRBV7-8 NA
TGTGCCAGCAGAGAATTGGCGGCTAGCGGGGGGGCCTACGAGCAGTACTTC CASRELAASGGAYEQYF NA TRBJ2-7 TRBV2 TRBD2
TGTGCTAGTGGTTTGGTAACGACGCGACAAATCAACACTGAAGCTTTCTTT CASGLVTTRQINTEAFF NA TRBJ1-1 TRBV12-5 NA
TGTGCCAGCAGTTCCCGACTAGCGGGGGGGCCCAATGAGCAGTTCTTC CASSSRLAGGPNEQFF NA TRBJ2-1 TRBV6-2/TRBV6-3 TRBD2
TGTGCCAGCAGTTGGGCGGGGGTATACGAGCAGTACTTC CASSWAGVYEQYF NA TRBJ2-7 TRBV6-2/TRBV6-3 TRBD2
TGTGCCAGCAGTTACTCGTCCATCCGTCGGGATACGCAGTATTTT CASSYSSIRRDTQYF NA TRBJ2-3 TRBV6-5 NA
TGTGCCAGCAGTCGGGACAGGGGCGGCTATGGCTACACCTTC CASSRDRGGYGYTF NA TRBJ1-2 TRBV6-5 TRBD1
TGTGCCAGCAGCGCCCGGGTCTCTAGCTCCTACAATGAGCAGTTCTTC CASSARVSSSYNEQFF few TRBJ2-1 TRBV11-1 NA
TGTGCCAGCAGCACCAGGACTAGCGGGAGATCGTACGAGCAGTACTTC CASSTRTSGRSYEQYF NA TRBJ2-7 TRBV7-2 TRBD2
TGTGCCAGCAGCGGGGAACCAGGGGCTAACTATGGCTACACCTTC CASSGEPGANYGYTF few TRBJ1-2 TRBV5-5 NA
TGTGCCAGCAGTTTCGGGAGGAATCAGCCCCAGCATTTT CASSFGRNQPQHF NA TRBJ1-5 TRBV12-3/TRBV12-4 NA
TGTGCCAGCTCACCGTCGCAAGAGACCCAGTACTTC CASSPSQETQYF NA TRBJ2-5 TRBV18 NA
TGTGCCAGCAGTTTAGCGTACGGCAATCAGCCCCAGCATTTT CASSLAYGNQPQHF NA TRBJ1-5 TRBV27 NA
TGTGCCAGTAGTTTCAACCCCGGACTAGCCGATGAGCAGTTCTTC CASSFNPGLADEQFF NA TRBJ2-1 TRBV19 TRBD2
TGCGCCAGCAGTGAATGGGGGGTAGAAGAGACCCAGTACTTC CASSEWGVEETQYF NA TRBJ2-5 TRBV10-2 NA
TGTGCCAGCAGTGCATTCCAGGATGAAAAACTGTTTTTT CASSAFQDEKLFF NA TRBJ1-4 TRBV25-1 NA
TGTGCCAGCAGCCCAGGACAGGGGGCATATGGCTACACCTTC CASSPGQGAYGYTF few TRBJ1-2 TRBV11-2 TRBD1
TGTGCCAGCAGCCCCGAGCAGGGACTCACAGATACGCAGTATTTT CASSPEQGLTDTQYF many TRBJ2-3 TRBV11-3 NA
TGTGCCAGCAGTTGGGACTACTCAATGAACACCGGGGAGCTGTTTTTT CASSWDYSMNTGELFF few TRBJ2-2 TRBV27 TRBD2
TGCAGCGTTGTGGGGGGGGACTATGGCTACACCTTC CSVVGGDYGYTF once TRBJ1-2 TRBV29-1 NA
TGCAGCGTTCGATCGACGGGGATCGACTATGGCTACACCTTC CSVRSTGIDYGYTF NA TRBJ1-2 TRBV29-1 NA
TGTGCCTGGAGTGTCACCACAGGGAATCAGCCCCAGCATTTT CAWSVTTGNQPQHF NA TRBJ1-5 TRBV30 NA
TGTGCCTGGAGTACTGACAGAAACTATGGCTACACCTTC CAWSTDRNYGYTF once TRBJ1-2 TRBV30 NA
TGTGCCAGCAGCTGGGCGGGAGGGACGAACACCGGGGAGCTGTTTTTT CASSWAGGTNTGELFF NA TRBJ2-2 TRBV7-2 TRBD2
TGTGCCAGTAAGGACAGGGCTGATCAGCCCCAGCATTTT CASKDRADQPQHF NA TRBJ1-5 TRBV19 TRBD1
TGCGCCAGCAGCCAAGAGACGACTAGCCCCATCCGCGAGCAGTACTTC CASSQETTSPIREQYF NA TRBJ2-7 TRBV4-1 TRBD2
TGCGCCAGCACCCCACAGGGCTCCTACAATGAGCAGTTCTTC CASTPQGSYNEQFF NA TRBJ2-1 TRBV5-1 NA
TGCGCCAGCAGCCCCCAGACAGGAATGAACACTGAAGCTTTCTTT CASSPQTGMNTEAFF NA TRBJ1-1 TRBV5-1 NA
TGCGCCAGCAGCCAAGATACGGGGACAGGGCGAACCGGGGAGCTGTTTTTT CASSQDTGTGRTGELFF NA TRBJ2-2 TRBV4-3 TRBD1
TGTGCCAGCAGCCAAGCCCCAGAAAATCAGCCCCAGCATTTT CASSQAPENQPQHF NA TRBJ1-5 TRBV3-1/TRBV3-2 NA
TGCAGCGTTGAAGAGCGCGGGGGGACTGAAGCTTTCTTT CSVEERGGTEAFF NA TRBJ1-1 TRBV29-1 NA
TGCAGCGTTGTAGATGAGGACAGTCCTGGTGGCTACACCTTC CSVVDEDSPGGYTF NA TRBJ1-2 TRBV29-1 NA
TGTGCCAGCGGCTCGGGGAGAGTCTATGGCTACACCTTC CASGSGRVYGYTF NA TRBJ1-2 TRBV11-2 NA
TGTGCCAGTAGTAGTCAGGGGGCAGAGACAGCTTTCTTT CASSSQGAETAFF NA TRBJ1-1 TRBV19 TRBD1
TGTGCCTGGAGCGGTGGGCCTGGAAACACCATATATTTT CAWSGGPGNTIYF NA TRBJ1-3 TRBV30 NA
TGTGCCAGCAGCTTTGGGGCCTATAGCAATCAGCCCCAGCATTTT CASSFGAYSNQPQHF NA TRBJ1-5 TRBV7-9 NA
TGTGCCAGCAGTCAGGGGGCCCAAAACATTCAGTACTTC CASSQGAQNIQYF NA TRBJ2-4 TRBV6-5 TRBD1
TGTGCCAGCAACCTGTGGGGGCCCCCGCCCTACGAGCAGTACTTC CASNLWGPPPYEQYF NA TRBJ2-7 TRBV5-4 NA
TGTGCCAGCAGCTTTACAGTGGCGAGTGAGCAGTACTTC CASSFTVASEQYF NA TRBJ2-7 TRBV7-3 NA
TGTGCCAGCAGTTTAGGGGACTATTGGGATACGCAGTATTTT CASSLGDYWDTQYF NA TRBJ2-3 TRBV27 TRBD2
TGTGCCACCAGTGGCGGGACTAGCGGGGGGGTAGCGAACACCGGGGAGCTGTTTTTT CATSGGTSGGVANTGELFF NA TRBJ2-2 TRBV24-1 TRBD2
TGTGCCAGCAGTGCGCGGGCCGGCTTGGATTCACCCCTCCACTTT CASSARAGLDSPLHF NA TRBJ1-6 TRBV2 NA
TGTGCCAGCGGCCTAGTGAACACTGAAGCTTTCTTT CASGLVNTEAFF NA TRBJ1-1 TRBV27 NA
TGCGCCAGCAGCACTCGAACAGGGGGCACTGAAGCTTTCTTT CASSTRTGGTEAFF NA TRBJ1-1 TRBV5-1 TRBD1
TGTGCCAGCAGCTTCATTTACCAAAGGGGAGGTGGGGCCAACGTCCTGACTTTC CASSFIYQRGGGANVLTF NA TRBJ2-6 TRBV5-6 NA
TGTGCCAGCACCCCGGGACTAGGGATGAGCGAGCAGTACTTC CASTPGLGMSEQYF NA TRBJ2-7 TRBV27 TRBD2
TGTGCCAGCTCACCAAACCAGGTGAACACTGAAGCTTTCTTT CASSPNQVNTEAFF NA TRBJ1-1 TRBV18 NA
TGTGCCAGCAGACTTGGGCCCACTGAAGCTTTCTTT CASRLGPTEAFF NA TRBJ1-1 TRBV6-5 NA
TGTGCCAGCAGTCCCACCGGGGAGTGGAGCACCGGGGAGCTGTTTTTT CASSPTGEWSTGELFF few TRBJ2-2 TRBV6-6 NA
TGTGCCAGCAGTTGGGACTTTCGCACAGATACGCAGTATTTT CASSWDFRTDTQYF NA TRBJ2-3 TRBV27 NA
TGTGCCAGCAGCAGGACAGGGGGCTACGAGCAGTACTTC CASSRTGGYEQYF NA TRBJ2-7 TRBV7-6 TRBD1
TGTGCCAGCAGTTCGCCCGGGGCCTACGAGCAGTACTTC CASSSPGAYEQYF NA TRBJ2-7 TRBV27 NA
TGTGCCAGCAGCTTCACCCCGGTCGGGGGGTCGTACAAAGATACGCAGTATTTT CASSFTPVGGSYKDTQYF NA TRBJ2-3 TRBV7-8 TRBD2
TGCGCCAGCAGCTTGGGAGGTTTCAGGTTCGGGACAGGGAACACCGGGGAGCTGTTTTTT CASSLGGFRFGTGNTGELFF NA TRBJ2-2 TRBV5-1 TRBD1
TGTGCCAGCAGCTTCCCCGGGACCTACGAGCAGTACTTC CASSFPGTYEQYF NA TRBJ2-7 TRBV5-4 NA
TGCGCCAGCAGCCAAGTCTTACAGGGGAGCTCCTACGAGCAGTACTTC CASSQVLQGSSYEQYF NA TRBJ2-7 TRBV4-1 TRBD1
TGTGCCAGCAGCTTACGCGGGAGTGTCCAAGAGACCCAGTACTTC CASSLRGSVQETQYF NA TRBJ2-5 TRBV7-9 TRBD2
TGTGCCAGCAGCTTAGCCGCGGGACTAACCTACGAGCAGTACTTC CASSLAAGLTYEQYF NA TRBJ2-7 TRBV7-9 TRBD2
TGCAGCGTCCCGTGGGCGACCTCCTACAATGAGCAGTTCTTC CSVPWATSYNEQFF NA TRBJ2-1 TRBV29-1 NA